Listed here is a single TCR beta chain. The J segment lost 5 bases and the V segment lost 2 bases, leaving 3 bases of the junction unmatched. Germline values: CDR1 KGHSH, CDR2 LQKENI. This CDR3 contains 15 residues. Patients from Seattle were sampled longitudinally, starting during active infection. This sample was taken from a study of blood T cell repertoires in COVID-19. Turning to the study itself: Acute and convalescent COVID-19 specimens originated in the United States, Italy and Spain. PBMCs, B-cell-depleted T cells, or T cells provided the cDNA or gDNA that made up the material.

Methods used by the authors: Amplification with reference gene primers provided the estimates of nucleated cell counts. TCRdb keeps only in-frame clones here, not all; method: immunoSEQ multiplex PCR. The V and J calls and clone size are taken from that table; D and trimming were inferred from the DNA. The table includes 220,000 or so clones, about 88% detected once. Sequencing was carried out using peripheral blood. This chain joins TRBV18 and TRBJ2-1, with 10 bases identical to TRBD2. The clonotype originates from a woman aged 50 to 60 with COVID-19, enrolled during active disease. The CDR3 bases are TGTGCCAGCTCACCAACTAGCGGGGCCAACAATGAGCAGTTCTTC. Its translation is CASSPTSGANNEQFF.